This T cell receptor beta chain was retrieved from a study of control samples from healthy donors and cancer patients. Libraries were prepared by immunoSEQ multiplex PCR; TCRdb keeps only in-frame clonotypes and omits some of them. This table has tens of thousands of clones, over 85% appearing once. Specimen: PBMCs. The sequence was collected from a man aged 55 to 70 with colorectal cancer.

CDR3 nucleotides: TGTGCCAGCAGTACGGGGGGCCCGAATGAAAAACTGTTTTTT. Residues: CASSTGGPNEKLFF. The J gene is TRBJ1-4, the V gene TRBV7-8, with D tentatively TRBD1 (6 bases). This CDR3 contains 14 residues. V shed 6 bases and J shed 5 bases, with 13 bases lying between them. Germline loops: CDR1 SGHVS, CDR2 FQNEAQ.